This T cell receptor (beta chain) was sequenced for a study of cytomegalovirus exposure and HLA in healthy donors. Study background: Researchers previously reported finding 117 million unique TCR beta sequences from 150 million to 200 million T cells.

General study points: Earlier results showed most TCR beta V segments being productive about 90% or about 30% of the time. A few V segments could not be told apart, such as TRBV6-2 and TRBV6-3, and were left out. The study labeled 164 TCR beta chains cytomegalovirus-associated.

Vbeta (60) and Jbeta (13) primers were used in the PCR. Some clones are missing from TCRdb's copy, which holds only in-frame ones; the method was immunoSEQ multiplex PCR. The sample records under 130,000 clones, approximately 72% being singletons. This CDR3 comprises 14 residues. The germline V gene has CDR1 SQVTM and CDR2 ANQGSEA. On this clone: Its antigen is currently unknown.

This chain connects TRBV29-1 to TRBJ2-5; 10 bases are a match to TRBD2. The DNA end lines up better with TRBJ2-7; the J call may be wrong. The specimen was PBMCs. The clonotype was recovered from a woman in her forties or fifties in good health and CMV-seronegative. The CDR3 DNA follows: TGCAGCATAGTAGCGGGAGGAAGCTCCTACGAGCAGTACTTC. It codes for CSIVAGGSSYEQYF.